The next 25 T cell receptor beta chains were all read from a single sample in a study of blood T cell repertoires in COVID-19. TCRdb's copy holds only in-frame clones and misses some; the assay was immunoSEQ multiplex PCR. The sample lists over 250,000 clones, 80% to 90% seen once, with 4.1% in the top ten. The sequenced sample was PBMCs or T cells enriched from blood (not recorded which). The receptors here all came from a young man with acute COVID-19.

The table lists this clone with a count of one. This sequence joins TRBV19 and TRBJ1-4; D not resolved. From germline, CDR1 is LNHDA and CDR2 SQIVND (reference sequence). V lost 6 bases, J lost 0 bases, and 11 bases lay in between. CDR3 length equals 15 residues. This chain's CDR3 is CASRLEGATNEKLFF. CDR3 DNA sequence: TGTGCCAGTAGATTGGAGGGTGCAACTAATGAAAAACTGTTTTTT.

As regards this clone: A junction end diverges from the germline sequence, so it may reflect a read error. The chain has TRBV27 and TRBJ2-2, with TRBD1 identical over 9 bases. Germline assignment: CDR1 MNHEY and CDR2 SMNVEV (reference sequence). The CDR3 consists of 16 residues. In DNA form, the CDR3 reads TGTGCCGGCAGTCTCCGACAGGGGGGAAACACCGGGGAGCTGTTTTTT. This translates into CAGSLRQGGNTGELFF.

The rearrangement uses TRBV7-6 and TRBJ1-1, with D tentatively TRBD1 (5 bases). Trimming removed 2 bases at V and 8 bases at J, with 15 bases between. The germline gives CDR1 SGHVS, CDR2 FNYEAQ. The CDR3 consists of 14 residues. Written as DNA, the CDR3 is TGTGCCAGCAGCTTATTTGGCCCGACAGCCGAAGCTTTCTTT. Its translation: CASSLFGPTAEAFF.

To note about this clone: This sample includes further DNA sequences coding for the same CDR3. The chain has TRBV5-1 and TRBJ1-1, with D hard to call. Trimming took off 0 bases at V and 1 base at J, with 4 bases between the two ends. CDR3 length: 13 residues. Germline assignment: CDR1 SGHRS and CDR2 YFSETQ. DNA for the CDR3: TGCGCCAGCAGCTTGGGAGGGAACACTGAAGCTTTCTTT. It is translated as CASSLGGNTEAFF.

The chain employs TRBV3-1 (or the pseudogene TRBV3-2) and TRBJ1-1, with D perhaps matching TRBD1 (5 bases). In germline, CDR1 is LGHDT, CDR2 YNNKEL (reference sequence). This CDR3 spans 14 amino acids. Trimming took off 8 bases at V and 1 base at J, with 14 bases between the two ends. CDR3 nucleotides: TGTGCCAGCCAAACCGCGGGGGGGAACACTGAAGCTTTCTTT. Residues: CASQTAGGNTEAFF.

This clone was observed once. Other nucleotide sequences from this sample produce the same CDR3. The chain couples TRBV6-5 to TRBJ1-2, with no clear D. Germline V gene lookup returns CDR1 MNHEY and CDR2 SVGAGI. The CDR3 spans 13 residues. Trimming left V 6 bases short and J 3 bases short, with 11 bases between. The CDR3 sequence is CASSPTGDYGYTF. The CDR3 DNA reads TGTGCCAGCAGCCCCACCGGGGACTATGGCTACACCTTC.

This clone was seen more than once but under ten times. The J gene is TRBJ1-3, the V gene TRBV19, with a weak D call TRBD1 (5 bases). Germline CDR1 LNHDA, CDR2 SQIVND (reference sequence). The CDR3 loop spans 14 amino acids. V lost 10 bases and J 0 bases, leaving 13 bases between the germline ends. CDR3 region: CATTGDPSGNTIYF. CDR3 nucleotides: TGTGCCACCACGGGGGATCCCTCTGGAAACACCATATATTTT. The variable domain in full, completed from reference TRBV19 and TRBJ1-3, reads DGGITQSPKYLFRKEGQNVTLSCEQNLNHDAMYWYRQDPGQGLRLIYYSQIVNDFQKGDIAEGYSVSREKKESFPLTVTSAQKNPTAFYLCATTGDPSGNTIYFGEGSWLTVV.

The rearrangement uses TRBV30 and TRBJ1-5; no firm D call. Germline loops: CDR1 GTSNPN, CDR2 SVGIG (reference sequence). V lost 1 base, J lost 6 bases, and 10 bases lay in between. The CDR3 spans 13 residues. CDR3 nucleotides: TGTGCCTGGAGTGGAGGCCCGCGTCAGCCCCAGCATTTT. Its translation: CAWSGGPRQPQHF.

DNA of the CDR3: TGCGCCAGCAGCCTTTTAGCGGGGGGGACCTACGAGCAGTACGTC. Its protein is CASSLLAGGTYEQYV. The chain recombines TRBV4-1 with TRBJ2-7, with 11 bases lining up with TRBD2. Germline lookup yields CDR1 MGHRA and CDR2 YSYEKL. This CDR3 contains 15 residues. J lost 2 bases, V lost 4 bases, and 4 bases had no gene match.

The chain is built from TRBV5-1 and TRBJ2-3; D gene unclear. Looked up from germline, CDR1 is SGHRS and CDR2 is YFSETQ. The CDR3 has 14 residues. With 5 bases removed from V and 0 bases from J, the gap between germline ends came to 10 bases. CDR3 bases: TGCGCCAGCAGTTTCCTCACTAGCACAGATACGCAGTATTTT. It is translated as CASSFLTSTDTQYF.

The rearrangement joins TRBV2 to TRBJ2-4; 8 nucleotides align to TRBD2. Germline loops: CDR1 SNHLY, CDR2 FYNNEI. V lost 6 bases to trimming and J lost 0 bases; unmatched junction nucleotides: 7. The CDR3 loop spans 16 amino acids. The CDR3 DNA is TGTGCCAGCAGGTTACTAGCGGTTCTAGCCAAAAACATTCAGTACTTC. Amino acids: CASRLLAVLAKNIQYF.

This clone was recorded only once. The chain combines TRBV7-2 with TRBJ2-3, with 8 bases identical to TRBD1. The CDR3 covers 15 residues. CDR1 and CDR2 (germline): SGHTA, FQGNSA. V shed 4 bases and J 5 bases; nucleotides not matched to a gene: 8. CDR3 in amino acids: CASSSPRRGRDTQYF. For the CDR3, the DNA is TGTGCCAGCAGCTCCCCCCGCAGGGGGCGAGATACGCAGTATTTT.

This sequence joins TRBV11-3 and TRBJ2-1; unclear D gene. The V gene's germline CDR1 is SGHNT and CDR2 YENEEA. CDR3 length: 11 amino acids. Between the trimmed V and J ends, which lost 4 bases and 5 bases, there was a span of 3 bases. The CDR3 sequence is CASSWHNEQFF. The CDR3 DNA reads TGTGCCAGCAGCTGGCACAATGAGCAGTTCTTC.

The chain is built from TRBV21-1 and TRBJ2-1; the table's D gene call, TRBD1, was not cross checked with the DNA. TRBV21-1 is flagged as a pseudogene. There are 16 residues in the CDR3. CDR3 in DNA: TGTGCCAGCAGCAGAGCCGGGACAGGGAGTATAGGGGAGCAGTTCTTC. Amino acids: CASSRAGTGSIGEQFF.

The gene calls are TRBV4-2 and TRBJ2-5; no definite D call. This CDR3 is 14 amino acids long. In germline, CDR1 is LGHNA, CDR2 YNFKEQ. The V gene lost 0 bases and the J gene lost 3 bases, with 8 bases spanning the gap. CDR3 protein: CASSQDRRKETQYF. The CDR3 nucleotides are TGTGCCAGCAGCCAAGATAGGCGGAAAGAGACCCAGTACTTC.

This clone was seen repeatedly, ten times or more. CDR3 in amino acids: CASSNRRQLDEAFF. The CDR3 nucleotides are TGTGCCAGCAGCAACCGTCGACAGTTGGATGAAGCTTTCTTT. The V gene is TRBV6-2 or TRBV6-3, the J gene TRBJ1-1, with D possibly TRBD1 on 5 matching bases. The germline gives CDR1 MNHEY, CDR2 SVGEGT. CDR3 size: 14 residues. The V end was cut by 6 bases, the J end by 7 bases, with 18 bases between.

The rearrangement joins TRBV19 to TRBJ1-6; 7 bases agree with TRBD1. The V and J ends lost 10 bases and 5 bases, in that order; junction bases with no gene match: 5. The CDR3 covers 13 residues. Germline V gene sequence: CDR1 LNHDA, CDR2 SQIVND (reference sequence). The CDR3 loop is CATKGQNNSPLHF. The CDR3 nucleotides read TGTGCCACGAAGGGACAGAATAATTCACCCCTCCACTTT.

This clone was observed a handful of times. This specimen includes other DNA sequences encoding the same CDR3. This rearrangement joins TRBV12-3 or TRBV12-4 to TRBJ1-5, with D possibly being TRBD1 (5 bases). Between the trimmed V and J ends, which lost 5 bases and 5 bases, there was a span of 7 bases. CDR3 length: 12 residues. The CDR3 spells CASSLRDQPQHF. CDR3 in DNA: TGTGCCAGCAGTCTCAGGGATCAGCCCCAGCATTTT.

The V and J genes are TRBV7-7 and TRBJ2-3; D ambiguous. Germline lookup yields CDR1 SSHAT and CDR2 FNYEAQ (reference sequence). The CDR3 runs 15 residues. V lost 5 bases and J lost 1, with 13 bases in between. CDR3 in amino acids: CASSLSSGGTDTQYF. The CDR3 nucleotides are TGTGCCAGCAGCCTAAGTTCGGGTGGCACAGATACGCAGTATTTT. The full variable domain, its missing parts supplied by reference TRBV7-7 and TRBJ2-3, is GAGVSQSPRYKVTKRGQDVTLRCDPISSHATLYWYQQALGQGPEFLTYFNYEAQPDKSGLPSDRFSAERPEGSISTLTIQRTEQRDSAMYRCASSLSSGGTDTQYFGPGTRLTVL.

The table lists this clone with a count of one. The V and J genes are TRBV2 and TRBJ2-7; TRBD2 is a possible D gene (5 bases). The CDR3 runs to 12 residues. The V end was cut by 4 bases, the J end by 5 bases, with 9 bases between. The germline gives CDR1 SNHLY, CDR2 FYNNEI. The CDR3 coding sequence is TGTGCCAGCAGTGGGACTGGCCACGAGCAGTACGTC. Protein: CASSGTGHEQYV.

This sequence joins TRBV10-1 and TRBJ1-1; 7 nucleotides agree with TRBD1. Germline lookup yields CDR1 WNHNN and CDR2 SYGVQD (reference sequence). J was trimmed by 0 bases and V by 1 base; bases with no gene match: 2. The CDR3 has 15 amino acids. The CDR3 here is CASSEYRGLNTEAFF. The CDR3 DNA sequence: TGCGCCAGCAGTGAGTACAGGGGATTGAACACTGAAGCTTTCTTT.

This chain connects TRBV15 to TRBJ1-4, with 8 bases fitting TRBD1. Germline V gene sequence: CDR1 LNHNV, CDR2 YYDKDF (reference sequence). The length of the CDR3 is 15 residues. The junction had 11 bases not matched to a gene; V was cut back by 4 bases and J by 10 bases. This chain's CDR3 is CATSILTGGSGKLFF. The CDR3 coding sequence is TGTGCCACCAGCATCCTAACAGGGGGATCTGGAAAACTGTTTTTT.

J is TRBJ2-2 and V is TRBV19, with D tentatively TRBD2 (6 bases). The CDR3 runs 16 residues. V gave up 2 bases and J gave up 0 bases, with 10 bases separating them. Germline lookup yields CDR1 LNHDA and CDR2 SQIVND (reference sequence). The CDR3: CASSILAGTNTGELFF. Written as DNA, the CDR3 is TGTGCCAGTAGTATATTGGCGGGGACGAACACCGGGGAGCTGTTTTTT.

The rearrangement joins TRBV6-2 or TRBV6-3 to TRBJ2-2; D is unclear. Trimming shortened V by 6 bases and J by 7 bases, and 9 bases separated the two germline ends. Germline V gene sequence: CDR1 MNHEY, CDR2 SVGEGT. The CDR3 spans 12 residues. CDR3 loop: CASSKTLGELFF. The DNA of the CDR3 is TGTGCCAGCAGCAAGACACTCGGGGAGCTGTTTTTT.

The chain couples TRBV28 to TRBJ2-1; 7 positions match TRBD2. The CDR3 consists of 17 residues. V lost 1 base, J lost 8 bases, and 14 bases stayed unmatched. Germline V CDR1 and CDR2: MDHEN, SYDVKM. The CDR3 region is CASSLYPGGGRPDEQFF. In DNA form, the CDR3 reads TGTGCCAGCAGTTTATATCCGGGGGGAGGGCGGCCTGATGAGCAGTTCTTC.